The sequence of this T cell receptor beta chain was determined in a study of blood T cell repertoires in COVID-19. Generated by immunoSEQ multiplex PCR, the TCRdb table keeps only in-frame clones and is missing some. This sample has fewer than 300,000 clones, with 82% found just once. CDR1 and CDR2 (germline): SQVTM, ANQGSEA. The CDR3 has 14 residues. V was cut by 6 bases and J by 9 bases, with 23 bases left in between. This TCR came from a young woman with acute or convalescent COVID-19. The sequencing input was peripheral blood. This rearrangement joins TRBV29-1 to TRBJ2-5, with a weak D call TRBD1 (6 bases). CDR3 in amino acids: CSVNRQDPRQAQYF. CDR3 bases: TGCAGCGTCAACAGACAGGACCCCCGACAGGCCCAGTACTTC.